Presented here are 6 T cell receptor beta chains from one specimen sequenced in a study of blood T cell repertoires in COVID-19. Here immunoSEQ multiplex PCR was the method, and the copy in TCRdb shows in-frame clones only, minus some. The sample lists some 200,000 clones; just under 90% were seen once. Material for sequencing was peripheral blood. These receptors originate from a woman in her 70s with COVID-19, enrolled during active disease.

The rearrangement links TRBV10-3 to TRBJ1-6; D remains unclear. From germline, CDR1 is ENHRY and CDR2 SYGVKD. The CDR3 has 12 residues. Deletions cut 3 bases from V and 9 bases from J, with 6 bases between. The CDR3 region has the DNA TGTGCCATCAGTGATGTGAGTTCACCCCTCCACTTT. Translation gives CAISDVSSPLHF.

The V call is TRBV24-1, the J call TRBJ2-1, with 10 positions matching TRBD2. The V gene's germline CDR1 is KGHDR and CDR2 SFDVKD. The CDR3 sequence is 15 residues long. J gave up 7 bases and V 7 bases, and 9 bases lay outside the gene matches. In nucleotides, the CDR3 is TGTGCCACCAGCCGGGCTAGCGGGAGTGATAATGAGCAGTTCTTC. Translation gives CATSRASGSDNEQFF.

The gene calls are TRBV7-2 and TRBJ1-1; 7 positions match TRBD1. Germline V lookup: CDR1 SGHTA, CDR2 FQGNSA. V was clipped by 5 bases and J by 4 bases; unmatched bases: 7. The length of the CDR3 is 14 residues. Written as DNA, the CDR3 is TGTGCCAGCAGCAAAAGACAGGGCCCCACTGAAGCTTTCTTT. Amino acid sequence: CASSKRQGPTEAFF.

The chain combines TRBV5-4 with TRBJ2-2; 9 bases line up with TRBD1. Germline trimming cut 1 base from V and 7 bases from J; bases unmatched to any gene: 11. The CDR3 totals 17 residues. Germline-derived CDR1 and CDR2 are SGHNT and YYREEE (reference sequence). Here the CDR3 reads CASSLWGGTGSIGELFF. The CDR3 DNA is TGTGCCAGCAGCTTGTGGGGTGGGACAGGGTCCATCGGGGAGCTGTTTTTT.

This chain connects TRBV9 to TRBJ1-6; no clear D. Germline lookup yields CDR1 SGDLS and CDR2 YYNGEE. The CDR3 runs 15 residues. Trimming took off 0 bases at V and 7 bases at J, with 11 bases between the two ends. Here the CDR3 DNA reads TGTGCCAGCAGCGTAGTTGAGGGTGAGAATTCACCCCTCCACTTT. Its translation is CASSVVEGENSPLHF.

The CDR3 spells CAWNRGREYGYTF. In DNA, the CDR3 is TGTGCCTGGAATAGGGGGCGCGAGTATGGCTACACCTTC. V and J are TRBV30 and TRBJ1-2, with 7 bases aligning to TRBD1. CDR1 and CDR2 (germline): GTSNPN, SVGIG (reference sequence). The CDR3 consists of 13 residues. Unmatched junction bases numbered 7, after V lost 4 bases and J lost 5 bases.